Sequencing of this T cell receptor beta chain was carried out in a study of tumor-infiltrating lymphocytes in primary liver carcinoma. A primer in the constant region served to generate TCR beta cDNA from around 500 ng of total RNA. Libraries of TCR beta came from three nested multiplex PCR rounds with slightly modified ARM-PCR. It was with TRBV1-TRBV30 forward primers and a C-beta reverse primer that the first two PCR rounds were run, at around 11 cycles each. TCRdb itself ran the multiplex PCR reads through MiXCR, one entry per CDR3 protein. This sample has about 310,000 distinct CDR3 sequences; 50% to 75% occur once, and the top ten carry over 15%. This clonotype is a singleton in its sample. One end of the junction does not line up with germline, which may come from a read error. This CDR3 region has 14 residues. CDR1 MNHEY and CDR2 SVGEGT come from the germline V gene. The researchers obtained blood RNA from unsorted whole blood and also extracted germline DNA.

Sequences were obtained from peripheral blood. The source of this sequence is a woman aged 30 to 39 with primary liver carcinoma and hepatitis B virus infection. The chain recombines TRBV6-2 or TRBV6-3 with TRBJ2-4, with D uncertain. The CDR3 reads CASSYAVANNIQYF. The CDR3 region has the DNA TGTGCCAGCAGTTACGCGGTAGCCAATAACATTCAGTACTTC.